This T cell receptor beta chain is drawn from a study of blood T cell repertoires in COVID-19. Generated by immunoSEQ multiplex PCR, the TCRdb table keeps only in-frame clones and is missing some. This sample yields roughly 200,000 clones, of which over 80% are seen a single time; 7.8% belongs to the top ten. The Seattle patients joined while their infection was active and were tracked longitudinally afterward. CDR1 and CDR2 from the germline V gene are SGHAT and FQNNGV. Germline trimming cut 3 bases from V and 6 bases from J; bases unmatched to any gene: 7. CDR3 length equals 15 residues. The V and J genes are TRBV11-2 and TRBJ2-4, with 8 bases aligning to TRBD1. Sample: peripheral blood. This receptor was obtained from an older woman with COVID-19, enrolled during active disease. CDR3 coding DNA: TGTGCCAGCAGCTTTAGGGTCGGACAGGGAAACATTCAGTACTTC. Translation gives CASSFRVGQGNIQYF.